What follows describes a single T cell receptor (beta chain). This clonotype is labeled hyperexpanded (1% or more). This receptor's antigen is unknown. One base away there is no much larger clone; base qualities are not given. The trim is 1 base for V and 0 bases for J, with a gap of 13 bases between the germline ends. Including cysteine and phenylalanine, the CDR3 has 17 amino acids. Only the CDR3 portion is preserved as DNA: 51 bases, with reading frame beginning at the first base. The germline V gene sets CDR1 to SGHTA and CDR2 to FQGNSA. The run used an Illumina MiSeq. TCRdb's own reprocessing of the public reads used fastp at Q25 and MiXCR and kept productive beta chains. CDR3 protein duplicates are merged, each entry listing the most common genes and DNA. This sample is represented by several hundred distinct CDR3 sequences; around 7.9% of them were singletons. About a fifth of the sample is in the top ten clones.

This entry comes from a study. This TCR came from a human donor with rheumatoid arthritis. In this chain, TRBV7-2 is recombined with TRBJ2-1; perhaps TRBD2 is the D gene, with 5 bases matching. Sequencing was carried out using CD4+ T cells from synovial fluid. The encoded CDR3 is CASSLDLRRSSYNEQFF. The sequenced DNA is TGTGCCAGCAGCTTAGATCTTAGGAGGAGCTCCTACAATGAGCAGTTCTTC.